A single sample is the source of the 20 T cell receptor beta chains below, sequenced in a study of blood T cell repertoires in COVID-19. Measured with immunoSEQ multiplex PCR; TCRdb has only the in-frame clones, and not every one. This sample has hundreds of thousands of clones, with more than 80% found just once. The sequencing input was PBMCs or T cells enriched from blood (not recorded which). All receptors derive from a man between 18 and 35 years old who had recovered from COVID-19.

The genes are TRBV7-8 and TRBJ1-5; 7 bases are a match to TRBD1. The CDR3 runs to 17 residues. Per germline, CDR1 SGHVS and CDR2 FQNEAQ. V gave up 3 bases and J gave up 0 bases; unmatched junction bases: 8. CDR3 sequence (DNA): TGTGCCAGCAGCTTCGGACAGGTTGGGAATAGCAATCAGCCCCAGCATTTT. It translates to CASSFGQVGNSNQPQHF.

This clone was observed a handful of times. The DNA of the CDR3 is TGTGCCAGTAGTATACTGGGCAGGGGTCGCCCAGCAACTAATGAAAAACTGTTTTTT. Translating gives CASSILGRGRPATNEKLFF. V gene TRBV19 combines with J gene TRBJ1-4, with D possibly being TRBD1 (6 bases). Germline V gene lookup returns CDR1 LNHDA and CDR2 SQIVND (reference sequence). This CDR3 region has 19 residues. V was cut by 2 bases and J by 0 bases, with 19 bases left in between. The whole variable domain, filled in from reference TRBV19 and TRBJ1-4, reads DGGITQSPKYLFRKEGQNVTLSCEQNLNHDAMYWYRQDPGQGLRLIYYSQIVNDFQKGDIAEGYSVSREKKESFPLTVTSAQKNPTAFYLCASSILGRGRPATNEKLFFGSGTQLSVL.

The chain combines TRBV6-5 with TRBJ2-5; 8 bases agree with TRBD1. Per the germline V gene, CDR1 is MNHEY and CDR2 is SVGAGI. The CDR3 length is 16 residues. V lost 2 bases and J lost 5; bases outside the gene matches: 10. The CDR3 coding sequence is TGTGCCAGCAGTTACAGCCCAGGGGGCGCCCGGGAGACCCAGTACTTC. This sequence encodes CASSYSPGGARETQYF.

V is TRBV28 and J is TRBJ1-1, with a tentative D call TRBD1 (5 bases). This CDR3 is 14 amino acids long. Trimming cost V 3 bases and J 4 bases, with 12 bases left between them. Germline lookup yields CDR1 MDHEN and CDR2 SYDVKM. CDR3 DNA sequence: TGTGCCAGCAGTTTCCTTCACGGGGGCACTGAAGCTTTCTTT. It yields the protein CASSFLHGGTEAFF. Drawing the rest from reference TRBV28 and TRBJ1-1, the complete variable domain is DVKVTQSSRYLVKRTGEKVFLECVQDMDHENMFWYRQDPGLGLRLIYFSYDVKMKEKGDIPEGYSVSREKKERFSLILESASTNQTSMYLCASSFLHGGTEAFFGQGTRLTVV.

J is TRBJ2-7 and V is TRBV11-2; maybe TRBD2 (6 bases). Trimming removed 0 bases at V and 3 bases at J, with 12 bases between. The germline gives CDR1 SGHAT, CDR2 FQNNGV. The CDR3 is 15 amino acids. CDR3 DNA sequence: TGTGCCAGCAGCTTAGAAGGAGGGACCAACTACGAGCAGTACTTC. Residues: CASSLEGGTNYEQYF.

The CDR3 sequence is CASNGEGSLYNEQFF. The DNA for the CDR3 is TGTGCCAGCAATGGAGAGGGTTCGTTGTACAATGAGCAGTTCTTC. The chain links TRBV28 to TRBJ2-1; weak D call: TRBD2 (5 bases). CDR1 MDHEN and CDR2 SYDVKM come from the germline V gene. V was clipped by 7 bases and J by 4 bases, with 17 bases between them. The CDR3 runs to 15 residues.

The V and J genes are TRBV19 and TRBJ1-1; TRBD1 matches 7 bases. Trimming cost V 4 bases and J 4 bases; bases outside gene matches: 6. The CDR3 has 14 residues. Germline-derived CDR1 and CDR2 are LNHDA and SQIVND (reference sequence). The chain's CDR3 is CASSTRGAGTEAFF. CDR3 coding DNA: TGTGCCAGTAGTACCAGGGGGGCCGGCACTGAAGCTTTCTTT.

This chain connects TRBV3-1 (or the pseudogene TRBV3-2) to TRBJ2-2, with TRBD1 matching over 7 bases. The J segment lost 5 bases and the V segment lost 0 bases, leaving 6 bases of the junction unmatched. Per the germline V gene, CDR1 is LGHDT and CDR2 is YNNKEL (reference sequence). The CDR3 is 16 amino acids. The CDR3 region is CASSQEQTGRTGELFF. Here the CDR3 DNA reads TGTGCCAGCAGCCAAGAACAGACAGGGCGGACCGGGGAGCTGTTTTTT.

The rearrangement links TRBV19 to TRBJ2-5; D might be TRBD2 (6 bases). Trimming took off 7 bases at V and 2 bases at J, with 14 bases between the two ends. The CDR3 loop spans 14 amino acids. Germline V gene sequence: CDR1 LNHDA, CDR2 SQIVND (reference sequence). CDR3 residues: CASKRLGDQETQYF. In nucleotides, the CDR3 is TGTGCCAGTAAGAGACTAGGGGATCAAGAGACCCAGTACTTC.

The V and J genes are TRBV5-1 and TRBJ1-6, with 9 bases identical to TRBD1. The CDR3 runs to 14 residues. V was pared by 3 bases and J by 7 bases, with 2 bases of the junction left unmatched. Per the germline V gene, CDR1 is SGHRS and CDR2 is YFSETQ. CDR3 amino acids: CASSSGQGNSPLHF. The CDR3 DNA follows: TGCGCCAGCAGCTCGGGACAGGGAAATTCACCCCTCCACTTT.

V gene TRBV27 combines with J gene TRBJ1-1, with D unresolved. The germline CDR1 and CDR2 sequences are MNHEY and SMNVEV (reference sequence). V was trimmed by 2 bases and J by 0 bases, leaving 7 bases between them. This CDR3 comprises 14 residues. CDR3 sequence reads: CASSLSLMNTEAFF. For the CDR3, the DNA is TGTGCCAGCAGTTTAAGCCTGATGAACACTGAAGCTTTCTTT.

The genes are TRBV28 and TRBJ2-7; 9 bases line up with TRBD1. The CDR3 has 15 amino acids. CDR1 and CDR2 from the germline V gene are MDHEN and SYDVKM. J gave up 5 bases and V 6 bases, and 11 bases lay outside the gene matches. The CDR3 DNA reads TGTGCCAGCAGCCAACCGGGACAGGGTCGCCACGAGCAGTACTTC. It encodes CASSQPGQGRHEQYF.

J is TRBJ2-7 and V is TRBV7-9; 7 nucleotides line up with TRBD1. Germline V gene data show CDR1 as SEHNR and CDR2 as FQNEAQ (reference sequence). CDR3 length: 13 residues. With 5 bases clipped from V and 7 bases from J, the junction kept 8 bases outside the gene matches. The CDR3 nucleotides are TGTGCCAGCAGCCCGACAGGGACCTGGGAGCAGTACTTC. Encoded protein: CASSPTGTWEQYF.

The rearrangement uses TRBV5-4 and TRBJ1-5; D ambiguous. The CDR3 extends over 14 amino acids. Trimming took 0 bases from V and 10 from J, leaving 14 bases between them. Germline CDR1 is SGHNT and CDR2 is YYREEE (reference sequence). CDR3: CASSLEQPVFPQHF. The CDR3 coding sequence is TGTGCCAGCAGCTTGGAACAGCCGGTCTTCCCCCAGCATTTT.

Notes on this clone: Other DNA sequences from this sample encode an identical CDR3 as well. This chain links TRBV18 with TRBJ1-5; D gene uncertain. The CDR3 has 13 amino acids. Trimming took 0 bases from V and 4 from J, leaving 4 bases between them. CDR1 is KGHSH and CDR2 is LQKENI in the germline V gene. As DNA, the CDR3 is TGTGCCAGCTCACCACCCGGGAATCAGCCCCAGCATTTT. Its protein product is CASSPPGNQPQHF. The variable domain in full, completed from reference TRBV18 and TRBJ1-5, reads NAGVMQNPRHLVRRRGQEARLRCSPMKGHSHVYWYRQLPEEGLKFMVYLQKENIIDESGMPKERFSAEFPKEGPSILRIQQVVRGDSAAYFCASSPPGNQPQHFGDGTRLSIL.

This chain connects TRBV18 to TRBJ2-7; TRBD2 matches at 12 bases. CDR3 length: 20 amino acids. Germline loops: CDR1 KGHSH, CDR2 LQKENI. The V segment lost 2 bases and the J segment 2 bases; nucleotides outside the gene matches: 16. CDR3 sequence reads: CASSPRLPSGRALYTYEQYF. CDR3 sequence (DNA): TGTGCCAGCTCACCAAGACTTCCTAGCGGGAGGGCCCTCTACACCTACGAGCAGTACTTC.

The chain employs TRBV4-3 and TRBJ1-4; D may be TRBD1 (5 bases). CDR1 and CDR2 (germline): LGHNA, YSLEER. V was clipped by 4 bases and J by 8 bases, with 14 bases between them. CDR3 size: 14 residues. DNA of the CDR3: TGCGCCAGCAGCCTTGGTGGGGCCGGCGAAAAACTGTTTTTT. This translates into CASSLGGAGEKLFF.

The chain links TRBV6-5 to TRBJ1-5, with D tentatively TRBD1 (5 bases). Looked up from germline, CDR1 is MNHEY and CDR2 is SVGAGI. V shed 2 bases and J shed 3 bases, with 8 bases lying between them. This CDR3 comprises 14 residues. This CDR3 is CASSYGGINQPQHF. CDR3 nucleotides: TGTGCCAGCAGTTACGGGGGGATCAATCAGCCCCAGCATTTT.

The rearrangement joins TRBV7-9 to TRBJ1-1; no definite D call. Trimming cost V 2 bases and J 6 bases, with 10 bases left between them. CDR1 and CDR2 (germline): SEHNR, FQNEAQ (reference sequence). The CDR3 sequence is 13 residues long. CDR3 region: CASSLNTSPEAFF. The CDR3 nucleotides are TGTGCCAGCAGCTTAAACACGTCCCCTGAAGCTTTCTTT.

The chain carries TRBV9 and TRBJ1-3, with D possibly matching TRBD1 (5 bases). V was pared by 3 bases and J by 4 bases, with 14 bases between. Germline V gene sequence: CDR1 SGDLS, CDR2 YYNGEE. This CDR3 comprises 15 residues. CDR3 in DNA: TGTGCCAGCAGCGACGAAGGGGCGAAAGGAAACACCATATATTTT. Translation gives CASSDEGAKGNTIYF. The full variable domain, in which reference TRBV9 and TRBJ1-3 provide the parts outside the CDR3, is DSGVTQTPKHLITATGQRVTLRCSPRSGDLSVYWYQQSLDQGLQFLIQYYNGEERAKGNILERFSAQQFPDLHSELNLSSLELGDSALYFCASSDEGAKGNTIYFGEGSWLTVV.